These T cell receptor beta chains were read from a single sample in a study of identifying expanded T cells in peripheral blood. Assay used: immunoSEQ multiplex PCR; TCRdb lists only in-frame clones, some missing. The repertoire holds about 130,000 clones, 86% seen once, with 7.5% to 8.5% in the top ten. The sequenced material came from blood. The receptor set was obtained from a person aged 18 to 70 in good health. Each CDR3 is given with its conserved first and last residue. The order of the fields is J gene, V gene, CDR3 length, CDR3 protein.

>TRBJ2-2|TRBV7-6|15
CASSLRGLNTGELFF
>TRBJ2-3|TRBV5-1|15
CASSPLERGTDTQYF
>TRBJ1-2|TRBV6-6|14
CASTPGGGGYGYTF
>TRBJ2-1|TRBV5-6|15
CASSLTGSGAYEQFF
>TRBJ2-3|TRBV7-9|16
CASSFPRAGRTDTQYF
>.|TRBV15|14
CATSSNSVDYEQYF
>TRBJ2-2|TRBV9|17
CASSVGQLIRLTGELFF
>TRBJ2-7|TRBV5-1|15
CASSSFTGASYEQYF
>TRBJ1-2|TRBV5-5|15
CASSIGTDINYGYTF
>TRBJ1-5|TRBV6-6|13
CASSEHSNQPQHF
>TRBJ1-4|TRBV28|13
CASSTVANEKLFF
>TRBJ2-3|TRBV29-1|15
CSVGPGTGGADTQYF
>TRBJ2-1|TRBV6-1|17
CASSERTGGAFHNEQFF
>TRBJ1-4|TRBV18|15
CASSGSRASNEKLFF
>TRBJ2-5|TRBV30|15
CAWSPGLAEQETQYF
>TRBJ2-5|TRBV5-1|15
CASSRAAAGQETQYF
>TRBJ2-2|TRBV10-3|12
CAARGNTGELFF
>TRBJ1-6|TRBV7-9|14
CASSRDVDNSPLHF
>TRBJ2-3|TRBV7-9|11
CASSNYDTQYF
>TRBJ2-3|TRBV5-1|17
CASSSLTSGLDTDTQYF
>TRBJ2-5|TRBV4-2|15
CASSQARGHRETQYF
>TRBJ1-2|TRBV2|14
CASSPQGVRYGYTF
>TRBJ2-5|TRBV20-1|11
CSATTRETQYF
>TRBJ1-6|TRBV6-5|15
CASSYRPRRNSPLHF
>TRBJ2-7|TRBV28|10
CASSSGEQYF
>TRBJ1-1|TRBV27|19
CASSFSIPGTGRLVAEAFF
>.|TRBV28|13
CATELTGGYEQYF
>TRBJ2-1|TRBV9|16
CASSVVSGRSYNEQFF
>TRBJ1-5|TRBV5-1|15
CASSLDSGWGQPQHF
>TRBJ2-3|TRBV7-2|17
CASSLQGGPRSGDTQYF
>TRBJ1-5|TRBV6-1|17
CASSESWDPKAGQPQHF
>TRBJ1-1|TRBV7-8|13
CASNLRGDTEAFF
>TRBJ2-5|TRBV5-4|15
CASSLGVRNQETQYF
>TRBJ2-3|TRBV6-1|15
CASSDATRGTDTQYF
>TRBJ2-3|TRBV11-2|16
CASSLVGRLGSDTQYF
>TRBJ2-7|TRBV12-2|13
CASRLLIGSQQYF
>TRBJ1-4|TRBV30|13
CAWTKGGDEKLFF
>TRBJ2-1|TRBV7-8|16
CASSPQAGTGYNEQFF
>TRBJ2-1|TRBV6-5|13
CASRGTTGYEQFF
>TRBJ1-4|TRBV5-1|14
CASSRAVGNEKLFF
>TRBJ2-3|TRBV2|13
CASSTQGTDTQYF
>TRBJ2-3|TRBV6-4|13
CASSDRVTDTQYF
>TRBJ1-1|TRBV5-1|12
CASSLQGAEAFF
>TRBJ2-7|TRBV14|13
CASSHDWGYEQYF
>TRBJ2-3|TRBV7-3|16
CASSLFGSGVTDTQYF
>TRBJ2-2|TRBV5-1|16
CASSLEGSLYTGELFF
>TRBJ1-6|TRBV4-3|14
CASSQGRYNSPLHF
>TRBJ2-5|TRBV11-2|16
CASSLVPQLFQETQYF